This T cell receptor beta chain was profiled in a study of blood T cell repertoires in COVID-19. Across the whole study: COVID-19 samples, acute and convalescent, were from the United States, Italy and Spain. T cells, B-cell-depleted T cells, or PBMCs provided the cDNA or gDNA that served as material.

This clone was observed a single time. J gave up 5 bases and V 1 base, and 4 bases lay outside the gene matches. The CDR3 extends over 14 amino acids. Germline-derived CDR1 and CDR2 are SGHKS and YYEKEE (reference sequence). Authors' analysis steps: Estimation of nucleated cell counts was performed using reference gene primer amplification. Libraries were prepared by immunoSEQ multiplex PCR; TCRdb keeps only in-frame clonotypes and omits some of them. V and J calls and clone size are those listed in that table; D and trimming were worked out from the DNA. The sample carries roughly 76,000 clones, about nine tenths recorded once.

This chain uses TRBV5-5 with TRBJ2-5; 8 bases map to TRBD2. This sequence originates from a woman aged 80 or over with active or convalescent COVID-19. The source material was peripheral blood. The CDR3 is CASSLLASGETQYF. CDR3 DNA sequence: TGTGCCAGCAGCTTGTTGGCTAGCGGGGAGACCCAGTACTTC.